The rows below give T cell receptor beta chains drawn from one sample of a study of CD8+CD57+ T cells in acquired aplastic anemia. TCRdb redid the calling of the reads with MiXCR, one entry per CDR3 protein. The top ten hold around 32% of the sample, which has around 200,000 distinct CDR3 sequences, over 60% seen once. Sequencing was performed on sorted CD4+, CD8+, or CD8+CD57+ T cells (not recorded which) from PBMCs. The receptors originated from a human donor in good health. Both conserved end residues are part of each CDR3. D genes are given only for firm matches. Clone size is not always given. Where it is, it says once, few, many or a class for expanded clones.

J gene,clone size,D gene,V gene,CDR3 DNA,CDR3 protein
TRBJ2-6,.,TRBD1,TRBV10-3,TGTGCCATCAATCCGGGACAGACAAACTCTGGGGCCAACGTCCTGACTTTC,CAINPGQTNSGANVLTF
TRBJ2-3,once,.,TRBV11-1,TGTGCCAGCAGCTGGTCTCGTGGGGCTAGCACAGATACGCAGTATTTT,CASSWSRGASTDTQYF
TRBJ2-1,few,.,TRBV6-5,TGTGCCAGCAGTTACCTTATACCAGGGGGGGGACCCTCCTACAATGAGCAGTTCTTC,CASSYLIPGGGPSYNEQFF
TRBJ1-2,.,.,TRBV10-2,TGCGCCAGCAGCGACGGGAAATTC,CASSDGKF
TRBJ2-2,.,.,TRBV19,TGTGCCGGAAGGGGGACGGCGAACACCGGGGAGCTGTTTTTT,CAGRGTANTGELFF
TRBJ1-2,few,TRBD1,TRBV7-3,TGTGCCAGCAGCTTAGTTGGACAGGGCTTCTATGGCTACACCTTC,CASSLVGQGFYGYTF
TRBJ2-2,.,.,TRBV5-6,TGTGCCAGCAGCTTGACGATGGGCGGGGAGCTGTTTTTT,CASSLTMGGELFF
TRBJ1-6,once,TRBD1,TRBV19,TGTGCCAGTAGTACCAGGCGACAGGGTGGGATTACTGCACCCCTCCACTTT,CASSTRRQGGITAPLHF
TRBJ2-1,.,TRBD2,TRBV4-2,TGTGCCAGCAGCCAACTGGGGGGGAACGATGAGCAGTTCTTC,CASSQLGGNDEQFF
TRBJ2-7,.,.,TRBV7-8,TGTGCCAGCAGCTTAGTGGAAGGGGGGGGATACGAGCAGTACTTC,CASSLVEGGGYEQYF
TRBJ1-1,.,TRBD1,TRBV20-1,TGCAGTGCTCTTGGACAGGTTTGGGTTGGCACTGAAGCTTTCTTT,CSALGQVWVGTEAFF
TRBJ1-2,few,.,TRBV29-1,TGCAGCGTTGAGCAGGGCCAGGGGTTCGGCTACACCTTC,CSVEQGQGFGYTF
TRBJ2-5,.,.,TRBV19,TGTGCCAGTGGCGACTCATTAAGGGGAGAGACCCAGTACTTC,CASGDSLRGETQYF
TRBJ2-7,.,.,TRBV6-5,TGTGCCAGCAGTTACCTTGGCGGGCAGTACTTC,CASSYLGGQYF
TRBJ2-5,.,.,TRBV24-1,TGTGCCACCAGTGACCCGACAGGACGAGGAGAGACCCAGTACTTC,CATSDPTGRGETQYF
TRBJ2-1,few,TRBD2,TRBV15,TGTGCCACCAGCGGTCCATCGGGGGGGCCATACTCCTACAATGAGCAGTTCTTC,CATSGPSGGPYSYNEQFF
TRBJ1-2,.,TRBD1,TRBV29-1,TGCAGCGGTAGGACAGGCGGTTATGGCTACACCTTC,CSGRTGGYGYTF
TRBJ1-2,.,TRBD1,TRBV19,TGTGCCAGTAGTATTGGGGACAGGGGGCAGGCTGGCTACACCTTC,CASSIGDRGQAGYTF
TRBJ2-7,.,.,TRBV19,TGTGCCAGTAGTATTGCAGGGGCCTACGAGCAGTACTTC,CASSIAGAYEQYF
TRBJ2-7,once,.,TRBV5-4,TGTGCCAGCAGCTTGGGGCAGTTTTCCTACGAGCAGTACTTC,CASSLGQFSYEQYF
TRBJ2-1,.,TRBD2,TRBV7-2,TGTGCCAGCAGCATGGGACTAGCCGAAGGGAATGAGCAGTTCTTC,CASSMGLAEGNEQFF
TRBJ1-6,.,.,TRBV19,TGTGCCAGTAGTCCGGAAGGGGGGGTTACACCCCTCCACTTT,CASSPEGGVTPLHF
TRBJ1-5,once,.,TRBV20-1,TGCAGTGCCCCTGGGGGGGGTTGTCAGCCCCAGCATTTT,CSAPGGGCQPQHF
TRBJ2-7,once,.,TRBV29-1,TGCAGCGCCTTAGCGGAATCCTACGAGCAGTACTTC,CSALAESYEQYF
TRBJ2-7,.,.,TRBV10-3,TGTGCCGCAGGAGGGGGATCTTCCTACGAGCAGTACTTC,CAAGGGSSYEQYF
TRBJ2-2,.,.,TRBV5-1,TGCGCCAGCAGCTTGGGGGCCGGTACGAACACCGGGGAGCTGTTTTTT,CASSLGAGTNTGELFF
TRBJ2-7,.,TRBD1,TRBV4-1,TGCGCCAGCAGCCACTCCCGACAGGGGGCCTACGAGCAGTACTTC,CASSHSRQGAYEQYF
TRBJ2-2,few,.,TRBV27,TGTGCCAGCAGCCATCAAGTCGCTTACACCGGGGAGCTGTTTTTT,CASSHQVAYTGELFF
TRBJ1-1,.,.,TRBV9,TGTGCCAGCAGCCGAGGACCGGTACCTGAAGCTTTCTTT,CASSRGPVPEAFF
TRBJ2-1,.,.,TRBV5-6,TGTGCCAGCACCGGGGGCTCCTACAATGAGCAGTTCTTC,CASTGGSYNEQFF
TRBJ2-7,few,.,TRBV11-2,TGTGCCAGTAGTACCGGAAGCGAGCAGTACTTC,CASSTGSEQYF
TRBJ1-1,few,.,TRBV10-2,TGCGCCAGCAGTGTCGTCGCGGTGGGGGATGAAGCTTTCTTT,CASSVVAVGDEAFF
TRBJ1-3,once,TRBD1,TRBV24-1,TGTGCCACCAGTGGGGACAGGGGTCCTAATTGCTCTGGAAACACCATATATTTT,CATSGDRGPNCSGNTIYF
TRBJ1-5,.,.,TRBV20-1,TGCAGTGCTAAGGACGGAACTTATAGCAATCAGCCCCAGCATTTT,CSAKDGTYSNQPQHF
TRBJ2-7,.,.,TRBV9,TGTGCCAGCAGCGTTATGGGGTCCGACTACAATGAGCAGTACTTC,CASSVMGSDYNEQYF
TRBJ2-5,.,TRBD2,TRBV2,TGTGCCAGCAGTTTCCCCGGGGGGACGGGGGAAGAGACCCAGTACTTC,CASSFPGGTGEETQYF
TRBJ2-3,.,TRBD2,TRBV20-1,TGCAGTGCTACCGGACTAGTCTTGGATACGCAGTATTTT,CSATGLVLDTQYF